These 20 T cell receptor beta chains came from one sample sequenced in a study of response to subunit inactivated influenza vaccine. MiXCR was run by TCRdb on the RT-PCR reads, yielding one entry per CDR3 protein. The sample includes under 750,000 distinct CDR3 sequences, around 11% of them seen just once. The specimen comprised PBMCs from blood, sampled on the day of vaccination. The receptor source for this set is a man between 45 and 60 years old who received an inactivated influenza vaccine.

The V call is TRBV5-6, the J call TRBJ2-6; no clear D gene. Per germline, CDR1 SGHDT and CDR2 YYEEEE. The V end lost 2 bases, the J end lost 0 bases, and 15 bases lay between the germline ends. The CDR3 extends over 18 amino acids. The CDR3: CASSFGQALLSGANVLTF. DNA for the CDR3: TGTGCCAGCAGCTTTGGGCAGGCCCTCCTCTCTGGGGCCAACGTCCTGACTTTC.

CDR3 region: CASSLSWRLLITEAFF. The CDR3, as DNA: TGTGCCAGCAGCTTATCGTGGCGGCTTTTGATCACTGAAGCTTTCTTT. The V gene is TRBV7-9, the J gene TRBJ1-1; D gene ambiguous. Trimming stripped 2 bases from V and 4 bases from J, with 17 bases between. There are 16 residues in the CDR3. The germline gives CDR1 SEHNR, CDR2 FQNEAQ (reference sequence). The variable domain in full, completed from reference TRBV7-9 and TRBJ1-1, reads DTGVSQNPRHKITKRGQNVTFRCDPISEHNRLYWYRQTLGQGPEFLTYFQNEAQLEKSRLLSDRFSAERPKGSFSTLEIQRTEQGDSAMYLCASSLSWRLLITEAFFGQGTRLTVV.

The genes are TRBV12-3 or TRBV12-4 and TRBJ2-6; TRBD1 agrees at 7 bases. This CDR3 contains 16 residues. Trimming cost V 6 bases and J 2 bases; bases outside gene matches: 7. The CDR3 sequence is CASSRTGVAGANVLTF. As DNA, the CDR3 is TGTGCCAGCAGCCGAACAGGGGTCGCTGGGGCCAACGTCCTGACTTTC.

V and J are TRBV7-8 and TRBJ2-5; 9 bases align to TRBD2. The CDR3 contains 14 residues. The germline V gene encodes CDR1 SGHVS and CDR2 FQNEAQ. J gave up 2 bases and V 7 bases, and 5 bases lay outside the gene matches. For the CDR3, the DNA is TGTGCCAGCACCCTGGCGGGAGGGCAAGAGACCCAGTACTTC. It specifies CASTLAGGQETQYF.

A few counts support this clonotype. The chain has TRBV15 and TRBJ2-7; 8 bases are a match to TRBD2. The V gene end was trimmed by 3 bases and the J gene end by 3 bases; junction bases not matched to a gene: 4. CDR1 and CDR2 (germline): LNHNV, YYDKDF (reference sequence). CDR3 length equals 14 residues. The CDR3 coding sequence is TGTGCCACCAGCAGGGAGAGCGGGGGCTACGAGCAGTACTTC. Translated: CATSRESGGYEQYF.

This clonotype has at least ten counts. The rearrangement uses TRBV5-1 and TRBJ2-2, with 11 bases matching TRBD1. This CDR3 region has 16 residues. CDR1 is SGHRS and CDR2 is YFSETQ in the germline V gene. The trim removed 4 bases at V and 2 bases at J, leaving 4 bases unmatched. As DNA, the CDR3 is TGCGCCAGCAGCCTTCGGACAGGGGGCAACACCGGGGAGCTGTTTTTT. This translates into CASSLRTGGNTGELFF.

This clonotype has ten or more counts. The chain joins TRBV12-3 or TRBV12-4 to TRBJ2-7, with D possibly matching TRBD1 (5 bases). This CDR3 region has 13 residues. V shed 6 bases and J shed 3 bases, with 12 bases lying between them. The CDR3, as DNA: TGTGCCAGCAGCTTACAAAGGGGCTACGAGCAGTACTTC. This gives the protein CASSLQRGYEQYF.

This clonotype was picked up many times. The chain is built from TRBV21-1 and TRBJ2-4; the D call in the table, TRBD1, was not verified against the DNA. TRBV21-1 is marked as a pseudogene. The CDR3 has 17 residues. The CDR3 DNA reads as TGTGCCAGCCTCTCGTCCACAGGGAATCCCCCCAAAAACATTCAGTACTTC. It encodes CASLSSTGNPPKNIQYF.

In this sample, this clonotype turned up a few times. The chain combines TRBV5-6 with TRBJ2-5; D is possibly TRBD1 (6 bases). Germline V gives CDR1 SGHDT, CDR2 YYEEEE. V was pared by 2 bases and J by 3 bases, with 11 bases between. The CDR3 loop spans 14 amino acids. CDR3 amino acids: CASSFGTSKETQYF. The CDR3 DNA follows: TGTGCCAGCAGCTTCGGGACATCCAAAGAGACCCAGTACTTC.

The CDR3 loop is CASSSLGTGVGTQYF. CDR3 DNA sequence: TGCGCCAGCAGCTCACTAGGGACAGGGGTAGGGACCCAGTACTTC. The V and J genes are TRBV5-1 and TRBJ2-5; TRBD1 agrees at 10 bases. J gave up 7 bases and V 3 bases, and 9 bases lay outside the gene matches. The CDR3 sequence is 15 residues long. The germline V gene encodes CDR1 SGHRS and CDR2 YFSETQ.

This clonotype has a handful of counts. The V and J genes are TRBV20-1 and TRBJ2-7, with a tentative D call TRBD1 (6 bases). The germline CDR1 and CDR2 sequences are DFQATT and SNEGSKA (reference sequence). Trimming took 5 bases from V and 3 from J, leaving 17 bases between them. The length of the CDR3 is 14 residues. CDR3 region: CSAYLTGTIYEQYF. CDR3 sequence (DNA): TGCAGTGCTTACCTAACCGGGACAATCTACGAGCAGTACTTC.

This clonotype was counted between two and nine times. This rearrangement joins TRBV6-5 to TRBJ2-5; 11 bases are a match to TRBD2. Germline CDR1 reads MNHEY; CDR2 reads SVGAGI. J gave up 4 bases and V 2 bases, and 6 bases lay outside the gene matches. The CDR3 extends over 16 amino acids. CDR3 region: CASSYGVAGGVETQYF. For the CDR3, the DNA is TGTGCCAGCAGTTACGGAGTAGCGGGGGGGGTAGAGACCCAGTACTTC.

The rearrangement uses TRBV20-1 and TRBJ1-5; D is unclear. Trimming shortened V by 6 bases and J by 2 bases, and 20 bases separated the two germline ends. The V gene's germline CDR1 is DFQATT and CDR2 SNEGSKA (reference sequence). The CDR3 contains 16 residues. This CDR3 is CSALNVDGIGNQPQHF. The CDR3, as DNA: TGCAGTGCCCTAAACGTCGACGGGATCGGCAATCAGCCCCAGCATTTT.

The V call is TRBV27, the J call TRBJ2-2, with 9 bases that match TRBD2. Germline trimming cut 3 bases from V and 5 bases from J; bases unmatched to any gene: 7. The germline gives CDR1 MNHEY, CDR2 SMNVEV (reference sequence). The CDR3 is made up of 16 amino acids. CDR3 sequence: CASSFLAGWGTGELFF. In DNA form, the CDR3 reads TGTGCCAGCAGTTTTCTAGCGGGATGGGGGACCGGGGAGCTGTTTTTT.

The table lists this clonotype with many counts. This chain joins TRBV6-2 or TRBV6-3 and TRBJ2-1, with D hard to call. The V gene lost 3 bases and the J gene lost 0 bases, with 9 bases spanning the gap. This CDR3 spans 15 amino acids. Germline CDR1 MNHEY, CDR2 SVGEGT. The DNA for the CDR3 is TGTGCCAGCAGTTATAAGAGAAGCTCCTACAATGAGCAGTTCTTC. Amino acids: CASSYKRSSYNEQFF.

The chain joins TRBV5-8 to TRBJ2-1; 14 bases line up with TRBD2. Losses at the gene ends were 5 bases for V and 7 bases for J; bases not matched to a gene: 11. The germline gives CDR1 SGHTS, CDR2 YDEGEE. This CDR3 spans 17 amino acids. The CDR3 coding sequence is TGTGCCAGCAGTCCTGGACTAGCGGGAGGAGGTCCTAATGAGCAGTTCTTC. It yields the protein CASSPGLAGGGPNEQFF.

This clonotype was found many times. The genes are TRBV5-1 and TRBJ2-5; no clear D gene. CDR3 size: 14 residues. Germline CDR1 and CDR2: SGHRS and YFSETQ. V was clipped by 3 bases and J by 0 bases, with 9 bases between them. The CDR3 DNA reads as TGCGCCAGCAGCTCGCAGGCGTACCAAGAGACCCAGTACTTC. This gives the protein CASSSQAYQETQYF.

This clonotype was detected a few times. The V gene is TRBV11-2, the J gene TRBJ2-1, with 12 bases fitting TRBD2. This CDR3 spans 15 amino acids. V gave up 3 bases and J gave up 9 bases; unmatched junction bases: 6. Looked up from germline, CDR1 is SGHAT and CDR2 is FQNNGV. The CDR3 here is CASSLGLAGRGEQFF. The CDR3 coding sequence is TGTGCCAGCAGCTTGGGACTAGCGGGTCGGGGTGAGCAGTTCTTC.

The V gene is TRBV20-1, the J gene TRBJ2-1, with D perhaps matching TRBD2 (6 bases). From germline, CDR1 is DFQATT and CDR2 SNEGSKA (reference sequence). V lost 0 bases to trimming and J lost 2 bases, with 20 bases between them. The CDR3 runs to 18 residues. This chain's CDR3 is CSARDPLGIAETYNEQFF. CDR3 DNA sequence: TGCAGTGCTAGAGACCCCCTGGGGATAGCGGAGACCTACAATGAGCAGTTCTTC.

This rearrangement joins TRBV29-1 to TRBJ1-2, with TRBD1 identical over 8 bases. This CDR3 has 14 amino acids. The germline CDR1 and CDR2 sequences are SQVTM and ANQGSEA. After removal of 0 bases from V and 2 bases from J, the junction contained 2 bases not matched to a gene. The DNA of the CDR3 is TGCAGCGTTGAAGACCGGACAGGGAACTATGGCTACACCTTC. It specifies CSVEDRTGNYGYTF.